This TCR beta chain was recorded in a study of shared clonotypes between healthy human individuals. Replicate PCRs from sorted subsets contained roughly 190 ng DNA, which is 30,000 to 35,000 T cell genomes. The table came from immunoSEQ multiplex PCR; TCRdb's copy has only in-frame clones and leaves some out. The profile shows more than 2 million clones, around 96% of them singletons. CDR3 length: 15 residues. The germline V gene encodes CDR1 MNHNY and CDR2 SVGAGI (reference sequence). Deletions cut 0 bases from V and 0 bases from J, with 8 bases between. Naive CD8 cells lacked CD45RO and underwent positive selection for CCR7, leaving out terminally differentiated effector memory CD45RA+ cells.

J is TRBJ1-2 and V is TRBV6-6, with D unclear. The sequenced sample consisted of naive CD8+ T cells sorted from blood. The receptor was isolated from a young man in good health. The CDR3 loop reads CASSYSTATNYGYTF. CDR3 in DNA: TGTGCCAGCAGTTACTCGACGGCCACTAACTATGGCTACACCTTC.